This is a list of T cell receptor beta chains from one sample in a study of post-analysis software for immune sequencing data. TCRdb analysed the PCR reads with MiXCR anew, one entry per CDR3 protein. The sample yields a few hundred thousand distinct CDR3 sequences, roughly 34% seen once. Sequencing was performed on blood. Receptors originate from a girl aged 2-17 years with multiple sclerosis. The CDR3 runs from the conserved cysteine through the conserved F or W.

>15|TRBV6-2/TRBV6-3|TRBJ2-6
CASQQGSSGANVLTF
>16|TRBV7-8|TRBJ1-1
CASSLKCGSGHTEAFF
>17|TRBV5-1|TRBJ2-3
CASSLEGPRGATDTQYF
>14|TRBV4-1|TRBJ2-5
CASSQGTGWETQYF
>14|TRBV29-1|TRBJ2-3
CSVAAGGWGDTQYF
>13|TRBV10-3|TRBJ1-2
CAISEGYGYGYTF
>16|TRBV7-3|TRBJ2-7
CASSLHVWDKTYEQYF
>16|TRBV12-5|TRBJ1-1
CASGLGAGGENTEAFF
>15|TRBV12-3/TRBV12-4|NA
CTSSLFGGETNEQYF
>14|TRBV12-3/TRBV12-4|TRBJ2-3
CASSIQSSTDTQYF
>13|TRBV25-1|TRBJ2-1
CASSESGRGEQFF
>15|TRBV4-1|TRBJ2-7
CASSQEGLPYYEQYF
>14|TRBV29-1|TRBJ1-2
CSVSDVDRASRYTF
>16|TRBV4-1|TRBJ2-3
CASSQETSGSADTQYF
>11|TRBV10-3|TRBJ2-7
CAISEDYEQYF
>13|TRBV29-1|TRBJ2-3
CSVEGGGTDTQYF
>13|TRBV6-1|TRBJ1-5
CASSEWGDQPQHF
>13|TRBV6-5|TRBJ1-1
CASSYRNSPEAFF
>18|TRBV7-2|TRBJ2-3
CASSLDARYHSSTDTQYF
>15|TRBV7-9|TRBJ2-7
CASSLMTGLSYEQYF
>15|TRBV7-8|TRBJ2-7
CASSLGLGTEYEQYF
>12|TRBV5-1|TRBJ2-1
CASSMTVAEQFF
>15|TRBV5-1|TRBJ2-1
CASSLDLGSVNEQFF